Shown below are 25 T cell receptor beta chains from a single sample sequenced in a study of shared clonotypes between healthy human individuals. Profiled with immunoSEQ multiplex PCR; TCRdb holds only in-frame clones, not every one. Of about 1 million clones in the sample, around 74% were seen once. Specimen: memory CD4+ T cells sorted from blood. The subset was: CD45RA-negative fraction. These receptors were taken from a man aged 18 to 29 in good health.

The gene calls are TRBV7-8 and TRBJ1-1; D ambiguous. With 1 base removed from V and 2 bases from J, the gap between germline ends came to 8 bases. This CDR3 is 14 amino acids long. CDR1 and CDR2 (germline): SGHVS, FQNEAQ. The CDR3 sequence: CASSLEAPNTEAFF. The CDR3 DNA reads as TGTGCCAGCAGCTTAGAGGCTCCTAACACTGAAGCTTTCTTT.

Turning to this clone: At one of its ends the junction is not consistent with the germline gene, which may arise from a read error. V and J are TRBV5-6 and TRBJ1-2; D is undetermined. This CDR3 contains 14 residues. Per the germline V gene, CDR1 is SGHDT and CDR2 is YYEEEE. The DNA for the CDR3 is TGTGCCAGCAGCTTGGATTCCAAAGTGTTTGTGCCTATCTTC. It codes for CASSLDSKVFVPIF.

Notes on this clone: This probably arose from a read error, given a far larger clone one base away. V gene TRBV7-2 combines with J gene TRBJ1-1; weak D call: TRBD1 (6 bases). This CDR3 contains 13 residues. The germline V gene encodes CDR1 SGHTA and CDR2 FQGNSA. V was trimmed by 4 bases and J by 4 bases, leaving 10 bases between them. CDR3 region: CASSYREGTEAFF. CDR3 in DNA: TGTGCCAGCAGCTACAGGGAGGGCACTGAAGCTTTCTTT.

The chain carries TRBV6-5 and TRBJ2-7, with TRBD2 matching 8 bases. Germline V CDR1 and CDR2: MNHEY, SVGAGI. This CDR3 is built from 14 residues. Trimming removed 6 bases from V and 5 bases from J; junction bases left unmatched: 9. The CDR3 DNA is TGTGCCAGCAGGGCGGGGGGCACAGTGAACGAGCAGTACTTC. This sequence encodes CASRAGGTVNEQYF.

The chain is built from TRBV10-3 and TRBJ1-6; D unresolved. CDR3 length equals 13 residues. The germline V gene encodes CDR1 ENHRY and CDR2 SYGVKD. Trimming shortened V by 7 bases and J by 7 bases, and 11 bases separated the two germline ends. The CDR3 nucleotides are TGTGCCATCACTGTGCAGGCAAATTCACCCCTCCACTTT. It encodes CAITVQANSPLHF.

This clone was seen more than once but under ten times. V gene TRBV7-2 combines with J gene TRBJ1-5, with 7 bases aligning to TRBD1. The ends lost 5 bases at V and 6 bases at J; junction bases unmatched: 10. CDR3 length: 15 residues. The germline V gene encodes CDR1 SGHTA and CDR2 FQGNSA. This CDR3 reads CASSTDREIAQPQHF. CDR3 coding DNA: TGTGCCAGCAGCACCGACAGGGAAATTGCTCAGCCCCAGCATTTT. The variable domain in full, completed from reference TRBV7-2 and TRBJ1-5, reads GAGVSQSPSNKVTEKGKDVELRCDPISGHTALYWYRQSLGQGLEFLIYFQGNSAPDKSGLPSDRFSAERTGGSVSTLTIQRTQQEDSAVYLCASSTDREIAQPQHFGDGTRLSIL.

This clone has a single count. The chain is built from TRBV6-5 and TRBJ1-1, with no clear D. CDR3 length: 13 amino acids. The germline CDR1 and CDR2 sequences are MNHEY and SVGAGI. Trimming took 6 bases from V and 1 from J, leaving 9 bases between them. CDR3 in DNA: TGTGCCAGCAGCCCCGTCACGAACACTGAAGCTTTCTTT. Translated, it gives CASSPVTNTEAFF.

The chain employs TRBV5-1 and TRBJ2-5; possible D gene TRBD2, 9 bases. Deletions cut 2 bases from V and 7 bases from J, with 18 bases between. Looked up from germline, CDR1 is SGHRS and CDR2 is YFSETQ. This CDR3 region has 15 residues. CDR3 in DNA: TGCGCCAGCAGCTTAATGAGCGGGGGGACAGGGACCCAGTACTTC. The encoded protein is CASSLMSGGTGTQYF. The variable domain in full, with the rest retrieved from reference TRBV5-1 and TRBJ2-5, is KAGVTQTPRYLIKTRGQQVTLSCSPISGHRSVSWYQQTPGQGLQFLFEYFSETQRNKGNFPGRFSGRQFSNSRSEMNVSTLELGDSALYLCASSLMSGGTGTQYFGPGTRLLVL.

This chain uses TRBV2 with TRBJ2-1, with 9 bases matching TRBD2. Germline V gives CDR1 SNHLY, CDR2 FYNNEI. Trimming cost V 6 bases and J 1 base; bases outside gene matches: 7. This CDR3 is 16 amino acids long. CDR3 sequence reads: CASRLLAGNSYNEQFF. The CDR3 DNA sequence: TGTGCCAGCAGGTTACTAGCGGGCAATTCCTACAATGAGCAGTTCTTC.

The chain carries TRBV5-4 and TRBJ2-2; D may be TRBD2 (6 bases). The CDR3 consists of 16 residues. With 4 bases removed from V and 6 bases from J, the gap between germline ends came to 19 bases. Germline lookup yields CDR1 SGHNT and CDR2 YYREEE (reference sequence). CDR3 DNA sequence: TGTGCCAGCAGCGTGAGACTAGTAGGTACACCCGGGGAGCTGTTTTTT. Translated: CASSVRLVGTPGELFF.

The gene calls are TRBV11-2 and TRBJ2-3; 9 bases match TRBD2. The CDR3 loop spans 15 amino acids. Germline CDR1 and CDR2: SGHAT and FQNNGV. V was pared by 6 bases and J by 1 base, with 5 bases of the junction left unmatched. CDR3 bases: TGTGCCAGCAGATTTAGCGGGGGACGCACAGATACGCAGTATTTT. Residues: CASRFSGGRTDTQYF.

The V and J genes are TRBV6-1 and TRBJ2-3; 8 bases align to TRBD1. The CDR3 totals 13 residues. Losses at the gene ends were 5 bases for V and 3 bases for J; bases not matched to a gene: 1. Germline V gene data show CDR1 as MNHNS and CDR2 as SASEGT. The CDR3 sequence is CASSRQGTDTQYF. The CDR3 DNA sequence: TGTGCCAGCAGTAGACAGGGGACAGATACGCAGTATTTT.

The table lists this clone with many counts. The chain is built from TRBV5-1 and TRBJ1-6; D gene unclear. The germline gives CDR1 SGHRS, CDR2 YFSETQ. CDR3 length equals 15 residues. V lost 0 bases to trimming and J lost 4 bases, with 8 bases between them. CDR3 in DNA: TGCGCCAGCAGCTTGGGGGAGATTTATAATTCACCCCTCCACTTT. As protein: CASSLGEIYNSPLHF.

The DNA for the CDR3 is TGTGCCAGCAGTGAATCTGGACAGGGTATCGATCAGCCCCAGCATTTT. As protein: CASSESGQGIDQPQHF. The V gene is TRBV6-1, the J gene TRBJ1-5, with 8 bases that match TRBD1. The V segment lost 2 bases and the J segment 5 bases; nucleotides outside the gene matches: 8. This CDR3 is built from 16 residues. Germline CDR1 reads MNHNS; CDR2 reads SASEGT.

Regarding this clone: This sample also contains other DNA sequences that code for the same CDR3. V gene TRBV28 combines with J gene TRBJ1-3, with 10 bases fitting TRBD1. Looked up from germline, CDR1 is MDHEN and CDR2 is SYDVKM. This CDR3 has 14 amino acids. V was pared by 6 bases and J by 4 bases, with 3 bases of the junction left unmatched. CDR3: CASRDRGPGNTIYF. Here the CDR3 DNA reads TGTGCCAGCAGAGACAGGGGGCCAGGAAACACCATATATTTT.

This chain uses TRBV19 with TRBJ2-2; 9 bases align to TRBD1. CDR1 is LNHDA, CDR2 SQIVND, per germline (reference sequence). The CDR3 consists of 17 residues. J gave up 7 bases and V 5 bases, and 14 bases lay outside the gene matches. CDR3 loop: CASSVPGQGFIIGELFF. The CDR3 coding sequence is TGTGCCAGTAGTGTCCCGGGACAGGGTTTTATCATCGGGGAGCTGTTTTTT. Filled out from reference TRBV19 and TRBJ2-2, the complete variable domain reads DGGITQSPKYLFRKEGQNVTLSCEQNLNHDAMYWYRQDPGQGLRLIYYSQIVNDFQKGDIAEGYSVSREKKESFPLTVTSAQKNPTAFYLCASSVPGQGFIIGELFFGEGSRLTVL.

The genes are TRBV5-6 and TRBJ1-2; no clear D. CDR1 and CDR2 (germline): SGHDT, YYEEEE. The CDR3 is 14 amino acids. Trimming cost V 3 bases and J 1 base, with 10 bases left between them. In DNA, the CDR3 is TGTGCCAGCAGCTCCCCCATAGGTAACTATGGCTACACCTTC. Translated, it gives CASSSPIGNYGYTF.

The chain uses TRBV19 and TRBJ1-6; weak D call: TRBD1 (5 bases). Germline CDR1 LNHDA, CDR2 SQIVND (reference sequence). There are 13 residues in the CDR3. V shed 8 bases and J shed 4 bases, with 9 bases lying between them. CDR3 DNA: TGTGCCAGTGGAGGGGATTATAATTCACCCCTCCACTTT. Its translation is CASGGDYNSPLHF.

The chain carries TRBV27 and TRBJ1-1, with D maybe TRBD1 (6 bases). CDR3 length equals 14 residues. Germline values: CDR1 MNHEY, CDR2 SMNVEV (reference sequence). Trimming took 3 bases from V and 1 from J, leaving 9 bases between them. Here the CDR3 reads CASSFQTGNTEAFF. The CDR3, as DNA: TGTGCCAGCAGTTTTCAGACAGGGAACACTGAAGCTTTCTTT.

This clone showed up just a few times. This chain joins TRBV27 and TRBJ1-4, with 7 nucleotides matching TRBD1. This CDR3 is 14 amino acids long. CDR1 is MNHEY and CDR2 is SMNVEV in the germline V gene (reference sequence). The J segment lost 8 bases and the V segment lost 5 bases, leaving 8 bases of the junction unmatched. CDR3 in amino acids: CASSRQQGTEKLFF. CDR3 sequence (DNA): TGTGCCAGCAGTCGCCAACAGGGGACGGAAAAACTGTTTTTT.

This chain joins TRBV7-2 and TRBJ2-5; 8 bases line up with TRBD2. The CDR3 loop spans 15 amino acids. CDR1 is SGHTA, CDR2 FQGNSA, per germline. V was pared by 3 bases and J by 5 bases, with 8 bases of the junction left unmatched. In DNA, the CDR3 is TGTGCCAGCAGCTTGAGTGCGGGGGGTCGGGAGACCCAGTACTTC. This sequence encodes CASSLSAGGRETQYF.

V and J are TRBV29-1 and TRBJ2-5; 12 bases map to TRBD2. The J segment lost 5 bases and the V segment lost 4 bases, leaving 2 bases of the junction unmatched. Germline lookup yields CDR1 SQVTM and CDR2 ANQGSEA. The CDR3 runs to 13 residues. The CDR3 DNA follows: TGCAGCGTTGTTACTAGCGGGGGGGAGACCCAGTACTTC. It encodes CSVVTSGGETQYF.

The V gene is TRBV7-9, the J gene TRBJ2-5; 11 nucleotides match TRBD1. V shed 4 bases, J shed 4 bases, and the junction held 5 bases outside the gene matches. The germline gives CDR1 SEHNR, CDR2 FQNEAQ (reference sequence). This CDR3 is 15 amino acids long. The CDR3, as DNA: TGTGCCAGCAGCTCGGACAGGGGGCGGATAGAGACCCAGTACTTC. The encoded protein is CASSSDRGRIETQYF.

In its sample, this clone was seen once. This chain links TRBV19 with TRBJ2-4; D perhaps matches TRBD1 (5 bases). V was pared by 4 bases and J by 0 bases, with 10 bases between. Germline V CDR1 and CDR2: LNHDA, SQIVND (reference sequence). The CDR3 loop spans 15 amino acids. Written as DNA, the CDR3 is TGTGCCAGTAGTAGGCAGGGTGAAGCCAAAAACATTCAGTACTTC. Its protein product is CASSRQGEAKNIQYF.

Comments on this clone: The same CDR3 is also encoded by other DNA sequences in this sample. V gene TRBV6-1 combines with J gene TRBJ1-5, with 9 bases aligning to TRBD1. The J segment lost 2 bases and the V segment lost 6 bases, leaving 5 bases of the junction unmatched. This CDR3 has 15 residues. CDR1 is MNHNS, CDR2 SASEGT, per germline. CDR3 bases: TGTGCCAGCAGGAGGACAGGGGTCGGCAATCAGCCCCAGCATTTT. Translated, it gives CASRRTGVGNQPQHF.